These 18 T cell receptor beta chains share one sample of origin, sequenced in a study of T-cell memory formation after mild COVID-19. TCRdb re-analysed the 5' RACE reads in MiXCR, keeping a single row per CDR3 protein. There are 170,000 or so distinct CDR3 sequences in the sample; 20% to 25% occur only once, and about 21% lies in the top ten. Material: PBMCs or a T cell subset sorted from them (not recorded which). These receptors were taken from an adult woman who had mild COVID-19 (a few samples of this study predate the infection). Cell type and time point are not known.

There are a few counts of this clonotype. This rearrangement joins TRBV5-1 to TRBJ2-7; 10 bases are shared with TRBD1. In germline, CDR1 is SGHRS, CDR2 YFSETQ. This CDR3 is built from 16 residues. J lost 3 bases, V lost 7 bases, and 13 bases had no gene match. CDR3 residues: CASASSRGTGVYEQYF. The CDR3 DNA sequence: TGCGCCAGCGCTTCATCAAGAGGGACAGGGGTCTACGAGCAGTACTTC.

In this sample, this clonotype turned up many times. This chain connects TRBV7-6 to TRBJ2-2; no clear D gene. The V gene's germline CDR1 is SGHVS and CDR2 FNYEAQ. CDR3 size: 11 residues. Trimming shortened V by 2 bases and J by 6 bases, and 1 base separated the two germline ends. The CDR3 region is CASSLSGELFF. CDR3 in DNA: TGTGCCAGCAGCTTATCCGGGGAGCTGTTTTTT.

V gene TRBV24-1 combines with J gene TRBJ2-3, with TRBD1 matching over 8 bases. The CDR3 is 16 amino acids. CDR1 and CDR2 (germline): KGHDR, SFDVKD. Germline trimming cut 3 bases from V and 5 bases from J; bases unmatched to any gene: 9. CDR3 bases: TGTGCCACCAGTGATCCCGACAGGGGTGGCGAAGATACGCAGTATTTT. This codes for CATSDPDRGGEDTQYF.

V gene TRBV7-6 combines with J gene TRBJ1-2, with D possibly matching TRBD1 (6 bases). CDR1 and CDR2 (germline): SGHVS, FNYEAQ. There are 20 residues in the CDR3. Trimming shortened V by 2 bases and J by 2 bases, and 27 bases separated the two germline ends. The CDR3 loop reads CASSLFDPPPEQGGNYGYTF. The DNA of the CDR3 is TGTGCCAGCAGCTTATTTGATCCTCCTCCGGAACAGGGCGGAAACTATGGCTACACCTTC.

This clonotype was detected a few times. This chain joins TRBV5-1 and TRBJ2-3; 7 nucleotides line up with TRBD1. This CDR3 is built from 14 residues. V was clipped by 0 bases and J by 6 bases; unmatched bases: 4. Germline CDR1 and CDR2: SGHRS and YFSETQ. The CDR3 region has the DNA TGCGCCAGCAGCTTGGGGACAGGACTGGATACGCAGTATTTT. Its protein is CASSLGTGLDTQYF.

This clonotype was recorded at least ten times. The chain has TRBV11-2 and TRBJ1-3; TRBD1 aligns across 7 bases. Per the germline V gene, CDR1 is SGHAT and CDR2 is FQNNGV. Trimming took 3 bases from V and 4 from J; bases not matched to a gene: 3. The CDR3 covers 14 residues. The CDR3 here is CASSFWDSGNTIYF. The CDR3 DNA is TGTGCCAGCAGCTTTTGGGACAGCGGAAACACCATATATTTT.

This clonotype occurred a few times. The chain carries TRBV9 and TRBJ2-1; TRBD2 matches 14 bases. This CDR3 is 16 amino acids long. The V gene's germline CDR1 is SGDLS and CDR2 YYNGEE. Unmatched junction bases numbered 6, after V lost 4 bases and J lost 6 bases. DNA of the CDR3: TGTGCCAGCAGCCCCGGGACTAGCGGGAGACTCAATGAGCAGTTCTTC. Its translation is CASSPGTSGRLNEQFF.

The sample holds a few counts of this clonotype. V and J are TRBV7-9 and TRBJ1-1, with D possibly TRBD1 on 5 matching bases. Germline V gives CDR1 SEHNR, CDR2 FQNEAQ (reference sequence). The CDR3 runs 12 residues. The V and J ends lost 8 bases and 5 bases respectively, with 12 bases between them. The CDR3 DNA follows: TGTGCCAGCGTCATGGGGGGAACTGAAGCTTTCTTT. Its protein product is CASVMGGTEAFF. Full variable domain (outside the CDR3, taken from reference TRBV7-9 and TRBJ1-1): DTGVSQNPRHKITKRGQNVTFRCDPISEHNRLYWYRQTLGQGPEFLTYFQNEAQLEKSRLLSDRFSAERPKGSFSTLEIQRTEQGDSAMYLCASVMGGTEAFFGQGTRLTVV.

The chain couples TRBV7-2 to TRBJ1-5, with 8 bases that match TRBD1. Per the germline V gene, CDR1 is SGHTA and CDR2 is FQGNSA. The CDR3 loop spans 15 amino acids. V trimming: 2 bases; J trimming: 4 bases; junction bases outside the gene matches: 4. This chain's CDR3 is CASSLLTGANQPQHF. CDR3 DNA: TGTGCCAGCAGCTTATTGACAGGGGCTAATCAGCCCCAGCATTTT.

CDR3 DNA sequence: TGTGCCAGCAGCATCCAGGGACGTCAAGAGACCCAGTACTTC. Protein product: CASSIQGRQETQYF. This chain joins TRBV6-5 and TRBJ2-5; tentatively, D is TRBD1 or TRBD2 (5 bases each). Germline values: CDR1 MNHEY, CDR2 SVGAGI. The V end lost 6 bases, the J end lost 2 bases, and 13 bases lay between the germline ends. The CDR3 length is 14 residues.

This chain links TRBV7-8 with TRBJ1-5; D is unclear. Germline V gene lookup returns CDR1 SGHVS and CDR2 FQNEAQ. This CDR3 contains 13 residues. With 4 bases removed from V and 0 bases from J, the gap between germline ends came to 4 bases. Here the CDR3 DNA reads TGTGCCAGCAGCTCAAATAGCAATCAGCCCCAGCATTTT. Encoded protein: CASSSNSNQPQHF.

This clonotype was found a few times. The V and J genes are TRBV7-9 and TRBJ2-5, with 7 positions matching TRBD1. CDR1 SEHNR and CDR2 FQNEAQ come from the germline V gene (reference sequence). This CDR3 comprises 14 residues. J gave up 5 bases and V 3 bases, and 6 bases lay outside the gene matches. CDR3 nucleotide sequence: TGTGCCAGCAGCTTGCAGGGGGTTCGGGAGACCCAGTACTTC. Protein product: CASSLQGVRETQYF.

The CDR3 here is CASILSGSLNEQFF. The CDR3 DNA is TGTGCCAGCATCCTTAGCGGGTCCCTCAATGAGCAGTTCTTC. This chain connects TRBV12-3 or TRBV12-4 to TRBJ2-1; 7 bases are shared with TRBD2. Trimming cost V 7 bases and J 6 bases; bases outside gene matches: 9. The CDR3 has 14 amino acids.

The CDR3 bases are TGTGCCAGCAGCAACTCGGACGGGACAGGGGACAATGAGCAGTTCTTC. It codes for CASSNSDGTGDNEQFF. This rearrangement joins TRBV7-8 to TRBJ2-1; 10 nucleotides align to TRBD1. The CDR3 spans 16 residues. V shed 5 bases, J shed 5 bases, and the junction held 9 bases outside the gene matches. Germline CDR1 and CDR2: SGHVS and FQNEAQ.

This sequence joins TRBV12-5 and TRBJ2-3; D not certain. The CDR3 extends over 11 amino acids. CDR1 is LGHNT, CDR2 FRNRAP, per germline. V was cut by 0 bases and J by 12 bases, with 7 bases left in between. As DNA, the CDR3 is TGTGCTAGTGGTTTGGTCGGAGTCCAGTATTTT. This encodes CASGLVGVQYF.

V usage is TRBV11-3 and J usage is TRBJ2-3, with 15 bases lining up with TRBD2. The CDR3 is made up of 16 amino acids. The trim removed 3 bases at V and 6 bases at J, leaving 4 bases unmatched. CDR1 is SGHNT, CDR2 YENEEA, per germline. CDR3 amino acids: CASSFRTSGRADTQYF. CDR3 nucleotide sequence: TGTGCCAGCAGCTTCCGGACTAGCGGGAGGGCGGATACGCAGTATTTT.

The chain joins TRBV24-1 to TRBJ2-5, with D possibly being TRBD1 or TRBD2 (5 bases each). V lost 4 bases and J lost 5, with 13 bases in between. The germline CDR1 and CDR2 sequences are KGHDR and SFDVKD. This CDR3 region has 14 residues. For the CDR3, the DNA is TGTGCCACCAGTGAGCGGCAGGGAGTGGAGACCCAGTACTTC. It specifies CATSERQGVETQYF.

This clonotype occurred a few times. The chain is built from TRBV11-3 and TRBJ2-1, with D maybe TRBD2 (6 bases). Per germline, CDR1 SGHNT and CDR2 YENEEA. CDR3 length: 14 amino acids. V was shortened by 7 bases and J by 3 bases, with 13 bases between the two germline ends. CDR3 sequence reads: CASTPGRDYNEQFF. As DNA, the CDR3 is TGTGCCAGCACCCCGGGGCGGGACTACAATGAGCAGTTCTTC.